The T cell receptor (beta chain) under discussion was sequenced for a study of blood T cell repertoires in COVID-19. Original processing notes: The assay estimated nucleated cells by amplifying reference gene primers. This table comes from immunoSEQ multiplex PCR, and its TCRdb copy is limited to in-frame clones, with some not included. The V and J calls and clone size were taken over from that table, and D and trimming were inferred from the DNA. The data hold fewer than 400,000 clones, with 85% observed a single time. The germline CDR1 and CDR2 sequences are SQVTM and ANQGSEA. The CDR3 covers 13 residues. Trimming cost V 5 bases and J 1 base, with 11 bases left between them. In this sample, this clone turned up a few times.

This TCR derives from a woman between 18 and 29 years old with acute or convalescent COVID-19. V usage is TRBV29-1 and J usage is TRBJ1-1; a weak D match, TRBD1 (5 bases). The sequenced material came from peripheral blood. The DNA of the CDR3 is TGCAGCGTTCATCTCCAGGGGAACACTGAAGCTTTCTTT. Translating gives CSVHLQGNTEAFF.